The rows below give T cell receptor beta chains drawn from one sample of a study of OX40 agonist ivuxolimab in advanced cancers. Repertoires were generated with immunoSEQ multiplex PCR, while TCRdb's copy carries only in-frame clones and drops some. The sample yields 45,000 to 65,000 clones, 70% to 90% seen once. Sequencing was performed on CD4+ or CD8+ T cells sorted from blood, taken in a trial of the OX40 agonist ivuxolimab. The receptors shown here come from an adult with an advanced solid tumor such as melanoma, head and neck, liver or kidney cancer. Each CDR3 is given with its conserved first and last residue. Each record gives: CDR3 DNA, CDR3 protein, clone size, CDR3 length, V gene, J gene, D gene. D genes are given only for firm matches. Rows give clone size only sometimes, using once, few, many, or a class for an expanded clone.

cdr3_nt: TGTGCCAGCAGCCAAGGACAGGGGGCCAACTATGGCTACACCTTC; cdr3_aa: CASSQGQGANYGYTF; clone_size: once; cdr3_length: 15; v_call: TRBV7-9; j_call: TRBJ1-2; d_call: TRBD1
cdr3_nt: TGTGCCAGCAGTCGAGGGAGTGCCGCTAAACTGTTTTTT; cdr3_aa: CASSRGSAAKLFF; clone_size: -; cdr3_length: 13; v_call: TRBV6-5; j_call: TRBJ1-4; d_call: -
cdr3_nt: TGTGCCAGCAGCTCGCCTCAGGGGTCGCCCCAGCATTTT; cdr3_aa: CASSSPQGSPQHF; clone_size: -; cdr3_length: 13; v_call: TRBV7-2; j_call: TRBJ1-5; d_call: -
cdr3_nt: TGTGCCAGTAGTTCGGGCCAGCGGGGGAGTGGGACCCAGTACTTC; cdr3_aa: CASSSGQRGSGTQYF; clone_size: -; cdr3_length: 15; v_call: TRBV19; j_call: TRBJ2-5; d_call: TRBD2
cdr3_nt: TGTGCCACCAGGGCCGTCGGGGCCAACGTCCTGACTTTC; cdr3_aa: CATRAVGANVLTF; clone_size: -; cdr3_length: 13; v_call: TRBV11-2; j_call: TRBJ2-6; d_call: -
cdr3_nt: TGTGCCAGCAGCGCGGTGGACAATCCCAACACTGAAGCTTTCTTT; cdr3_aa: CASSAVDNPNTEAFF; clone_size: -; cdr3_length: 15; v_call: TRBV9; j_call: TRBJ1-1; d_call: -
cdr3_nt: TGTGCCAGCAGCTTAGGGGGGCAAGAGAGTGGCTACACCTTC; cdr3_aa: CASSLGGQESGYTF; clone_size: -; cdr3_length: 14; v_call: TRBV7-9; j_call: TRBJ1-2; d_call: -
cdr3_nt: TGTGCCAGCACGGCCGAGGGGACAGGGTTTGCAACTAATGAAAAACTGTTTTTT; cdr3_aa: CASTAEGTGFATNEKLFF; clone_size: -; cdr3_length: 18; v_call: TRBV5-8; j_call: TRBJ1-4; d_call: TRBD1
cdr3_nt: TGTGCCAGCAGCCCCGCCGGGGCTACTGAAGCTTTCTTT; cdr3_aa: CASSPAGATEAFF; clone_size: -; cdr3_length: 13; v_call: TRBV5-4; j_call: TRBJ1-1; d_call: -
cdr3_nt: TGTGCCAGCGGATCAGGGGCTACCTCCTACGAGCAGTACTTC; cdr3_aa: CASGSGATSYEQYF; clone_size: -; cdr3_length: 14; v_call: TRBV27; j_call: TRBJ2-7; d_call: -
cdr3_nt: TGCGCCAGCAGCCAGTTGCTCAGAAACACTGAAGCTTTCTTT; cdr3_aa: CASSQLLRNTEAFF; clone_size: few; cdr3_length: 14; v_call: TRBV4-1; j_call: TRBJ1-1; d_call: -
cdr3_nt: TGTGCCAGCAGCTTAGATGGGCTAGCGGGGGGGCTCCATGAGCAGTTCTTC; cdr3_aa: CASSLDGLAGGLHEQFF; clone_size: -; cdr3_length: 17; v_call: TRBV11-3; j_call: TRBJ2-1; d_call: TRBD2
cdr3_nt: TGTGCCAGCAGCCGGGCGGGGGGAAACAATCAGCCCCAGCATTTT; cdr3_aa: CASSRAGGNNQPQHF; clone_size: -; cdr3_length: 15; v_call: TRBV7-8; j_call: TRBJ1-5; d_call: -
cdr3_nt: TGTGCCAGCAGTGGTGGTCGGGGAAGGCAAGAGACCCAGTACTTC; cdr3_aa: CASSGGRGRQETQYF; clone_size: -; cdr3_length: 15; v_call: TRBV2; j_call: TRBJ2-5; d_call: -
cdr3_nt: TGTGCCAGCAGTGTCGGGGAGACCCAGCCCCAGCATTTT; cdr3_aa: CASSVGETQPQHF; clone_size: -; cdr3_length: 13; v_call: TRBV2; j_call: TRBJ1-5; d_call: -
cdr3_nt: TGTGCCAGCAGTGACTCGGGTCTCCTGACAGATACGCAGTATTTT; cdr3_aa: CASSDSGLLTDTQYF; clone_size: -; cdr3_length: 15; v_call: TRBV6-4; j_call: TRBJ2-3; d_call: -
cdr3_nt: TGTGCCAGTAACCTGATGGGACAGGGGGGAACTGAAGCTTTCTTT; cdr3_aa: CASNLMGQGGTEAFF; clone_size: -; cdr3_length: 15; v_call: TRBV19; j_call: TRBJ1-1; d_call: TRBD1
cdr3_nt: TGTGCCAGCAGCTTGGCCGCTAGCGGAGCTACAGATACGCAGTATTTT; cdr3_aa: CASSLAASGATDTQYF; clone_size: -; cdr3_length: 16; v_call: TRBV5-4; j_call: TRBJ2-3; d_call: TRBD2
cdr3_nt: TGTGCCACCACCCTTTGGGGGAGGTGGGACTATGGCTACACCTTC; cdr3_aa: CATTLWGRWDYGYTF; clone_size: -; cdr3_length: 15; v_call: TRBV6-5; j_call: TRBJ1-2; d_call: -
cdr3_nt: TGTGCCAGCAGTAGGGGTGGCAATCAGCCCCAGCATTTT; cdr3_aa: CASSRGGNQPQHF; clone_size: -; cdr3_length: 13; v_call: TRBV27; j_call: TRBJ1-5; d_call: -
cdr3_nt: TGTGCCACCCAGGGACAGGGGGCCACTGAAGCTTTCTTT; cdr3_aa: CATQGQGATEAFF; clone_size: -; cdr3_length: 13; v_call: TRBV19; j_call: TRBJ1-1; d_call: TRBD1
cdr3_nt: TGTGCCAGCAGCTTAAGGGCGGGGGGGCCTAATGAGCAGTTCTTC; cdr3_aa: CASSLRAGGPNEQFF; clone_size: -; cdr3_length: 15; v_call: TRBV7-9; j_call: TRBJ2-1; d_call: TRBD2
cdr3_nt: TGCGCCAGCAGCTCAGGGGCAGGTTCACCCCTCCACTTT; cdr3_aa: CASSSGAGSPLHF; clone_size: -; cdr3_length: 13; v_call: TRBV5-1; j_call: TRBJ1-6; d_call: -
cdr3_nt: TGTGCCAGAGTAGGTGGGGCCCTCCGGGGGAATTCACCCCTCCACTTT; cdr3_aa: CARVGGALRGNSPLHF; clone_size: -; cdr3_length: 16; v_call: TRBV19; j_call: TRBJ1-6; d_call: -
cdr3_nt: TGTGCCAGCAGCCCGGACAGGGATTTTCAAGAGACCCAGTACTTC; cdr3_aa: CASSPDRDFQETQYF; clone_size: -; cdr3_length: 15; v_call: TRBV5-5; j_call: TRBJ2-5; d_call: TRBD1
cdr3_nt: TGCGCCAGCAGCCGCGACGGGACGGACCAATCACCCCTCCACTTT; cdr3_aa: CASSRDGTDQSPLHF; clone_size: -; cdr3_length: 15; v_call: TRBV5-1; j_call: TRBJ1-6; d_call: -
cdr3_nt: TGTGCCAGCAGTGACGGGCGTAATCAGCCCCAGCATTTT; cdr3_aa: CASSDGRNQPQHF; clone_size: once; cdr3_length: 13; v_call: TRBV6-1; j_call: TRBJ1-5; d_call: -
cdr3_nt: TGTGCCAGCAGTGGGATGGATCGGGAAAACTATGGCTACACCTTC; cdr3_aa: CASSGMDRENYGYTF; clone_size: -; cdr3_length: 15; v_call: TRBV6-5; j_call: TRBJ1-2; d_call: -
cdr3_nt: TGTGCCAGCAGTTTACAGGGGGCCGTTAGCGAGCAGTACTTC; cdr3_aa: CASSLQGAVSEQYF; clone_size: -; cdr3_length: 14; v_call: TRBV27; j_call: TRBJ2-7; d_call: TRBD1
cdr3_nt: TGTGCCAGCAGCCCGGCCCCCACAGGGGGCGCAATCAAAGAGACCCAGTACTTC; cdr3_aa: CASSPAPTGGAIKETQYF; clone_size: -; cdr3_length: 18; v_call: TRBV7-8; j_call: TRBJ2-5; d_call: TRBD1
cdr3_nt: TGTGCCAGCAGCTTAGATCCAGGGGCGGGGGGCAGCGGCTATGGCTACACCTTC; cdr3_aa: CASSLDPGAGGSGYGYTF; clone_size: -; cdr3_length: 18; v_call: TRBV11-2; j_call: TRBJ1-2; d_call: -
cdr3_nt: TGTGCCAGCAGTCTTAATGGGGGAGCTACAGGGAACTATGGCTACACCTTC; cdr3_aa: CASSLNGGATGNYGYTF; clone_size: -; cdr3_length: 17; v_call: TRBV28; j_call: TRBJ1-2; d_call: -
cdr3_nt: TGTGCCAGCAGCTTAGGCCAGGATCAGCCCCAGCATTTT; cdr3_aa: CASSLGQDQPQHF; clone_size: few; cdr3_length: 13; v_call: TRBV13; j_call: TRBJ1-5; d_call: -
cdr3_nt: TGTGCCATCAGTCCACCGAGGGGGGAGACCCAGTACTTC; cdr3_aa: CAISPPRGETQYF; clone_size: -; cdr3_length: 13; v_call: TRBV10-3; j_call: TRBJ2-5; d_call: -
cdr3_nt: TGTGCCAGCAGTGGGACCGCCTACGAGCAGTACTTC; cdr3_aa: CASSGTAYEQYF; clone_size: -; cdr3_length: 12; v_call: TRBV6-1; j_call: TRBJ2-7; d_call: -
cdr3_nt: TGTGCCAGCAGTCTCCGCGGGGTAGCGGGGGGTCCAGATACGCAGTATTTT; cdr3_aa: CASSLRGVAGGPDTQYF; clone_size: once; cdr3_length: 17; v_call: TRBV7-8; j_call: TRBJ2-3; d_call: TRBD2
cdr3_nt: TGTGCCAGCAGTTTTGGTGACAGGGTCTACGAGCAGTACTTC; cdr3_aa: CASSFGDRVYEQYF; clone_size: -; cdr3_length: 14; v_call: TRBV2; j_call: TRBJ2-7; d_call: TRBD1
cdr3_nt: TGTGCCAGCAGTTACTCTGGGACTGGGGACTCCTACGAGCAGTACTTC; cdr3_aa: CASSYSGTGDSYEQYF; clone_size: once; cdr3_length: 16; v_call: TRBV6-5; j_call: TRBJ2-7; d_call: -
cdr3_nt: TGTGCCAGCAGCACCTTACTCAGGGGGCGAGGAGAGACCCAGTACTTC; cdr3_aa: CASSTLLRGRGETQYF; clone_size: -; cdr3_length: 16; v_call: TRBV21-1; j_call: TRBJ2-5; d_call: -
cdr3_nt: TGTGCCAGCAGCCAAGAGACAGGGCAGGGGGAGCTGTTTTTT; cdr3_aa: CASSQETGQGELFF; clone_size: -; cdr3_length: 14; v_call: TRBV5-5; j_call: TRBJ2-2; d_call: TRBD1
cdr3_nt: TGTGCCATCAGTGAGTCTATGAGGGATGAGCAGTTCTTC; cdr3_aa: CAISESMRDEQFF; clone_size: once; cdr3_length: 13; v_call: TRBV10-3; j_call: TRBJ2-1; d_call: -
cdr3_nt: TGTGCCAGCAGCTTAGGAACCCGGACAGACCAAGAGACCCAGTACTTC; cdr3_aa: CASSLGTRTDQETQYF; clone_size: -; cdr3_length: 16; v_call: TRBV7-9; j_call: TRBJ2-5; d_call: -
cdr3_nt: TGTGCCAGCAGTTTTCTAATAAAGAGACAGGGGCTCAATGAGCAGTTCTTC; cdr3_aa: CASSFLIKRQGLNEQFF; clone_size: -; cdr3_length: 17; v_call: TRBV28; j_call: TRBJ2-1; d_call: TRBD1
cdr3_nt: TGTGCCAGCAGCCAAGATCCGGCGGGGGCGTACCAGGGGGAGCAGTTCTTC; cdr3_aa: CASSQDPAGAYQGEQFF; clone_size: -; cdr3_length: 17; v_call: TRBV4-2; j_call: TRBJ2-1; d_call: -
cdr3_nt: TGTGCCAGCAGTTTGGGAGACATATGGTTATACAATGAGCAGTTCTTC; cdr3_aa: CASSLGDIWLYNEQFF; clone_size: -; cdr3_length: 16; v_call: TRBV27; j_call: TRBJ2-1; d_call: -
cdr3_nt: TGTGCTAGTGGTTTGGGACTAGCGGGGGATGAGCAGTTCTTC; cdr3_aa: CASGLGLAGDEQFF; clone_size: -; cdr3_length: 14; v_call: TRBV12-5; j_call: TRBJ2-1; d_call: TRBD2
cdr3_nt: TGTGCCAGCAGTGGACACCTTAGCAATCAGCCCCAGCATTTT; cdr3_aa: CASSGHLSNQPQHF; clone_size: -; cdr3_length: 14; v_call: TRBV6-1; j_call: TRBJ1-5; d_call: -
cdr3_nt: TGTGCCAGCAGCTTATCTTCCTCCCAGTACTTC; cdr3_aa: CASSLSSSQYF; clone_size: -; cdr3_length: 11; v_call: TRBV7-9; j_call: TRBJ2-5; d_call: -
cdr3_nt: TGTGCCAGCAGTGAAGACCGGGACAGCAACTATGGCTACACCTTC; cdr3_aa: CASSEDRDSNYGYTF; clone_size: -; cdr3_length: 15; v_call: TRBV2; j_call: TRBJ1-2; d_call: TRBD1
cdr3_nt: TGTGCCAGCAGAGTCAGGGGAATTAGCAATCAGCCCCAGCATTTT; cdr3_aa: CASRVRGISNQPQHF; clone_size: -; cdr3_length: 15; v_call: TRBV6-6; j_call: TRBJ1-5; d_call: -
cdr3_nt: TGTGCCAGCGAACAGGGGATAAACACTGAAGCTTTCTTT; cdr3_aa: CASEQGINTEAFF; clone_size: -; cdr3_length: 13; v_call: TRBV6-1; j_call: TRBJ1-1; d_call: TRBD1
cdr3_nt: TGTGCCAGCAGCTTGGGGGGCTATGGCTACACCTTC; cdr3_aa: CASSLGGYGYTF; clone_size: -; cdr3_length: 12; v_call: TRBV11-2; j_call: TRBJ1-2; d_call: -